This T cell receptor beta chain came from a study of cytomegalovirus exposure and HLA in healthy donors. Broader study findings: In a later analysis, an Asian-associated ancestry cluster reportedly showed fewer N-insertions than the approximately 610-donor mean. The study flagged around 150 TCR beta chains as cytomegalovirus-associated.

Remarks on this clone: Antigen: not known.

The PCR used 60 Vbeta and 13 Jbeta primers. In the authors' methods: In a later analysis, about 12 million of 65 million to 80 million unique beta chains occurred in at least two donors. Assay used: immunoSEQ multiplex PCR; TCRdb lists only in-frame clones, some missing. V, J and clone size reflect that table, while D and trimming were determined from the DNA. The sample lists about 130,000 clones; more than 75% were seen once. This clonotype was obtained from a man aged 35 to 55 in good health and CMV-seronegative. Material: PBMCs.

CDR3 sequence: CASSRAGNNSPLHF. The DNA for the CDR3 is TGTGCCAGCAGCCGGGCAGGGAATAATTCACCCCTCCACTTT. The chain combines TRBV2 with TRBJ1-6, with D tentatively TRBD1 (5 bases). This CDR3 comprises 14 residues. The germline V and J ends were trimmed by 6 bases and 5 bases, with 11 bases remaining between them. Germline V gene lookup returns CDR1 SNHLY and CDR2 FYNNEI.